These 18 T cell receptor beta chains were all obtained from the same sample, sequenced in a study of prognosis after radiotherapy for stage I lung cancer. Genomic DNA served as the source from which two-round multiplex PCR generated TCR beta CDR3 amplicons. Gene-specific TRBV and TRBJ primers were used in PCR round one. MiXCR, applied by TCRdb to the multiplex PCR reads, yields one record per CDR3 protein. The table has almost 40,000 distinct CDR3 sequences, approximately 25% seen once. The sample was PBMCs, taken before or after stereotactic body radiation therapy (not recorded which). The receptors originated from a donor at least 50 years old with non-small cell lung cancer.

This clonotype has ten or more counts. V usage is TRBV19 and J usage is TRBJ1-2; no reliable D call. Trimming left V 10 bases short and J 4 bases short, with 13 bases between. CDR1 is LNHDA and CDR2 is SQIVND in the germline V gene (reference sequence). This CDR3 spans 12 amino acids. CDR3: CATAGVGYGYTF. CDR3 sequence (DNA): TGTGCCACGGCCGGGGTCGGCTATGGCTACACCTTC.

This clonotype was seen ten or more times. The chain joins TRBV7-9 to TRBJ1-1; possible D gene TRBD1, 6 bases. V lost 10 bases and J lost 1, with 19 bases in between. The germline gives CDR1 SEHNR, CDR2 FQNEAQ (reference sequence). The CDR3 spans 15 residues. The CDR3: CATYTDRSQNTEAFF. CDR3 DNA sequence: TGTGCCACCTACACCGACAGGAGCCAGAACACTGAAGCTTTCTTT.

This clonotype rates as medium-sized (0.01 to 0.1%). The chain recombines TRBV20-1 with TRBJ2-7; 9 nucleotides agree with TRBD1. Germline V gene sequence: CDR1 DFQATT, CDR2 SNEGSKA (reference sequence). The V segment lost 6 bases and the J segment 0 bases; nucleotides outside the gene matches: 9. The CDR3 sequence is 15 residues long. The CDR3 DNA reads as TGCAGTGCACAACATCCGGGACAGGGCTCCTACGAGCAGTACTTC. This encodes CSAQHPGQGSYEQYF.

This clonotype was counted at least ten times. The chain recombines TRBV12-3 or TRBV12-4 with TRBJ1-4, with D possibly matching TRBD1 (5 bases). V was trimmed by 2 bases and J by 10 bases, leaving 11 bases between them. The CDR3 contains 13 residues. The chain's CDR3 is CASSLPGFGKLFF. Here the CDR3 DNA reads TGTGCCAGCAGTTTACCAGGGTTTGGAAAACTGTTTTTT.

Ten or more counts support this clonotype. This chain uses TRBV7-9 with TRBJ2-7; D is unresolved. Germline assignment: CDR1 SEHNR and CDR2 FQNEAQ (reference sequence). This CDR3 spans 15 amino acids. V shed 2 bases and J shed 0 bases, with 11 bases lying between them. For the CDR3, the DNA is TGTGCCAGCAGCTTACTAGAACTGAGCTCCTACGAGCAGTACTTC. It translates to CASSLLELSSYEQYF. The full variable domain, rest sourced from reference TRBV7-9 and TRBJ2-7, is DTGVSQNPRHKITKRGQNVTFRCDPISEHNRLYWYRQTLGQGPEFLTYFQNEAQLEKSRLLSDRFSAERPKGSFSTLEIQRTEQGDSAMYLCASSLLELSSYEQYFGPGTRLTVT.

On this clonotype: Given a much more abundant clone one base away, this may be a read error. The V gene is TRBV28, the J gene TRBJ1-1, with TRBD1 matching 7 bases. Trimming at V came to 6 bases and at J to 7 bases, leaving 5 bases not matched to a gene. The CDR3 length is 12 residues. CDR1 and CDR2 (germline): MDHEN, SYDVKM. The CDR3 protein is CASSYRGSEAFF. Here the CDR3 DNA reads TGTGCCAGCAGCTACAGGGGCAGTGAAGCTTTCTTT.

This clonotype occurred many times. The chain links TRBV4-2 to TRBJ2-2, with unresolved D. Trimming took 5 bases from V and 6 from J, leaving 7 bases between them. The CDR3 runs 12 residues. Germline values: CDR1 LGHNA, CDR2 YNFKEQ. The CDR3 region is CASSIRAGELFF. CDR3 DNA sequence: TGTGCCAGCAGCATCCGGGCCGGGGAGCTGTTTTTT.

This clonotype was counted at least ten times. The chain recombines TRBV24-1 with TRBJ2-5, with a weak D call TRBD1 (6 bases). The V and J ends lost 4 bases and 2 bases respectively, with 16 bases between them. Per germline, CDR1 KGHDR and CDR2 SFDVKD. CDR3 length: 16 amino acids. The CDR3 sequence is CATSDGRTDIQETQYF. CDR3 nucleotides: TGTGCCACCAGTGACGGTCGGACAGACATTCAAGAGACCCAGTACTTC.

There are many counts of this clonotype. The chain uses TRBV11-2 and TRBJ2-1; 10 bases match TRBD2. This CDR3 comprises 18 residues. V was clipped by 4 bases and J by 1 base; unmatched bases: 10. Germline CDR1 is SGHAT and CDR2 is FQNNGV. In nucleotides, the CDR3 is TGTGCCAGCAGCTCAAGATGGACTAGCGGTAAGTCCTACAATGAGCAGTTCTTC. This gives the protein CASSSRWTSGKSYNEQFF.

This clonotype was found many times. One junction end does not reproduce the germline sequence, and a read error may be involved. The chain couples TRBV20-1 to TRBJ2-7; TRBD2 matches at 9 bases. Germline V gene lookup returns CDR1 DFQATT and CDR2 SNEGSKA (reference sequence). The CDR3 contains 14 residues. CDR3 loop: CSASGGDVGAGGNF. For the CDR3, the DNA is TGCAGTGCTAGCGGAGGGGACGTCGGGGCGGGAGGGAACTTC.

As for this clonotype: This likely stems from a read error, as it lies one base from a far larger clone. In DNA, the CDR3 is TGTGCCGGCAGCCTCCAGGGTTTCGTGGACACTGAAGCTTTCTTT. Translation gives CAGSLQGFVDTEAFF. The V and J genes are TRBV6-2 or TRBV6-3 and TRBJ1-1, with a possible D match to TRBD1 (5 bases). Germline V gene data show CDR1 as MNHEY and CDR2 as SVGEGT. The CDR3 loop spans 15 amino acids.

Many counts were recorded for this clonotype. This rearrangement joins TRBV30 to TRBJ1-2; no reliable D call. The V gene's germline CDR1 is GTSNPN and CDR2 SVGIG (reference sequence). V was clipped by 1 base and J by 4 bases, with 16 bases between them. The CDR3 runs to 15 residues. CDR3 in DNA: TGTGCCTGGAGTGACGGTACCGGAATACGCTATGGCTACACCTTC. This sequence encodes CAWSDGTGIRYGYTF.

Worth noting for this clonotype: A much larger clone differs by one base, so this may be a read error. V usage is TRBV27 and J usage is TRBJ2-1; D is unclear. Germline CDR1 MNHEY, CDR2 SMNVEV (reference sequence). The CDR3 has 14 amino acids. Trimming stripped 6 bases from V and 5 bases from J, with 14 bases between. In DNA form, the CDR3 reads TGTGCCAGCAGCCCCCGCTTCCCCCACAATGAGCAGTTCTTC. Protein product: CASSPRFPHNEQFF.

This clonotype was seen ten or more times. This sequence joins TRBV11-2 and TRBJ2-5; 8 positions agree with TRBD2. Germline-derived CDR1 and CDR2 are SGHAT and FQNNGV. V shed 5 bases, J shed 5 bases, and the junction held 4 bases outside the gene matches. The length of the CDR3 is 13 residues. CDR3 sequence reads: CASSVAGLETQYF. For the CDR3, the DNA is TGTGCCAGCAGCGTAGCGGGGCTTGAGACCCAGTACTTC.

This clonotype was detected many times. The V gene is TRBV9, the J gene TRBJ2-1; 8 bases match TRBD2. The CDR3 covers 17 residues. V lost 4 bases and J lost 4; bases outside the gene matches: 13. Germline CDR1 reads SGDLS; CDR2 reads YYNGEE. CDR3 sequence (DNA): TGTGCCAGCAGCAGGTCAATTTCTAGCGGGTTTTACAATGAGCAGTTCTTC. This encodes CASSRSISSGFYNEQFF.

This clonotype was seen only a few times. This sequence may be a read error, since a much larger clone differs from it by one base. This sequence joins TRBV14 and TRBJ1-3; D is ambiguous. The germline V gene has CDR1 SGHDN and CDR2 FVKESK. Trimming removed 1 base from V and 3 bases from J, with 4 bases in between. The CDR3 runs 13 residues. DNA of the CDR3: TGTGCCAGCAGCCAAGGTTGTGGAAACACCATATATTTT. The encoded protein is CASSQGCGNTIYF.

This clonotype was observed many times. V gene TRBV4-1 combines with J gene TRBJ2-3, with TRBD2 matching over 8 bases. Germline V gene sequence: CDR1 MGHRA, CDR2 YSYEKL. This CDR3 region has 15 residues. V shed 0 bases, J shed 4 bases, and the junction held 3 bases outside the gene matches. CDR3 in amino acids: CASSQDRGGADTQYF. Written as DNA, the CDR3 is TGCGCCAGCAGCCAAGATCGGGGGGGCGCAGATACGCAGTATTTT.

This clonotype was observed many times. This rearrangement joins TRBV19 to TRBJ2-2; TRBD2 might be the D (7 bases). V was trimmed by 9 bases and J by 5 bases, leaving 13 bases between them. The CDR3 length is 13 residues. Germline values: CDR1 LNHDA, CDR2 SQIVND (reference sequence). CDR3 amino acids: CASFGGPTGELFF. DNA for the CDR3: TGTGCCAGCTTCGGGGGGCCGACCGGGGAGCTGTTTTTT.